This passage covers 31 T cell receptor beta chains from one sample sequenced in a study of CD8+CD57+ T cells in acquired aplastic anemia. For CDR3 and TCR beta VDJ profiling, genomic DNA was the template used. One entry per CDR3 protein results from TCRdb running MiXCR on the reads. This table holds about 210,000 distinct CDR3 sequences, around 60% found once. The sequenced sample was sorted CD4+, CD8+, or CD8+CD57+ T cells (not recorded which) from PBMCs. Receptors originate from a human donor in good health.

This chain links TRBV20-1 with TRBJ1-4; D not certain. The CDR3 runs 11 residues. Germline V gives CDR1 DFQATT, CDR2 SNEGSKA (reference sequence). V lost 6 bases, J lost 8 bases, and 10 bases lay in between. CDR3 region: CSARAQEKLFF. The CDR3 DNA reads TGCAGTGCCCGGGCCCAGGAAAAACTGTTTTTT.

This clonotype was seen just once. The V and J genes are TRBV7-9 and TRBJ2-7; 8 bases fit TRBD2. The CDR3 is made up of 13 amino acids. The ends lost 4 bases at V and 4 bases at J; junction bases unmatched: 3. CDR1 and CDR2 (germline): SEHNR, FQNEAQ (reference sequence). CDR3 nucleotides: TGTGCCAGCAGCTCCCGGGGGGGGTACGAGCAGTACTTC. Encoded protein: CASSSRGGYEQYF.

This chain joins TRBV20-1 and TRBJ2-3, with 7 positions matching TRBD1. CDR3 length: 14 residues. With 1 base clipped from V and 5 bases from J, the junction kept 6 bases outside the gene matches. Germline lookup yields CDR1 DFQATT and CDR2 SNEGSKA (reference sequence). The CDR3, as DNA: TGCAGTGCTAGAGTGGCAGGGGGTGGAGATACGCAGTATTTT. Residues: CSARVAGGGDTQYF.

In this sample, this clonotype turned up a few times. The chain links TRBV7-2 to TRBJ1-2, with 9 bases that match TRBD1. CDR1 is SGHTA and CDR2 is FQGNSA in the germline V gene. The junction had 10 bases not matched to a gene; V was cut back by 5 bases and J by 12 bases. The CDR3 length is 13 residues. The CDR3 loop reads CASSQEGWTGDTF. Here the CDR3 DNA reads TGTGCCAGCAGCCAAGAAGGGTGGACAGGGGACACCTTC.

The table lists this clonotype with a few counts. The chain carries TRBV19 and TRBJ1-2; D is uncertain. The CDR3 runs 13 residues. V dropped 5 bases and J dropped 3 bases, with 10 bases sitting between them. Germline V lookup: CDR1 LNHDA, CDR2 SQIVND (reference sequence). CDR3 region: CASSGFGHYGYTF. CDR3 bases: TGTGCCAGTAGTGGTTTCGGGCACTATGGCTACACCTTC.

The genes are TRBV3-1 and TRBJ1-6; no firm D call. CDR3 length: 12 amino acids. Trimming took 2 bases from V and 10 from J, leaving 6 bases between them. Per germline, CDR1 LGHDT and CDR2 YNNKEL (reference sequence). The CDR3 loop reads CASSQLESPLHF. The CDR3, as DNA: TGTGCCAGCAGCCAATTGGAGTCACCCCTCCACTTT.

Comments on this clonotype: A read error may account for a junction end that differs from germline. CDR3 in amino acids: CSAEGGGGQGNPEQDF. CDR3 DNA sequence: TGCAGTGCTGAAGGGGGGGGGGGACAGGGTAATCCCGAGCAGGACTTC. V and J are TRBV20-1 and TRBJ2-7, with 9 bases matching TRBD1. The germline V gene encodes CDR1 DFQATT and CDR2 SNEGSKA (reference sequence). The length of the CDR3 is 16 residues.

The V call is TRBV10-3, the J call TRBJ2-3; perhaps D is TRBD1 or TRBD2 (5 bases each). Trimming shortened V by 4 bases and J by 3 bases, and 8 bases separated the two germline ends. Germline V lookup: CDR1 ENHRY, CDR2 SYGVKD. The CDR3 is 13 residues long. CDR3 sequence: CAISVRETDTQYF. The CDR3 DNA is TGTGCCATCAGTGTCAGGGAGACAGATACGCAGTATTTT.

This chain uses TRBV15 with TRBJ2-7; 8 nucleotides align to TRBD2. This CDR3 region has 15 residues. V lost 2 bases to trimming and J lost 4 bases; unmatched junction nucleotides: 7. Germline assignment: CDR1 LNHNV and CDR2 YYDKDF (reference sequence). The CDR3 DNA reads as TGTGCCACCAGCAGATTCAAGTCGGGGGGGTACGAGCAGTACTTC. Amino acid sequence: CATSRFKSGGYEQYF.

This chain connects TRBV7-9 to TRBJ2-3, with D perhaps matching TRBD2 (6 bases). This CDR3 is built from 16 residues. From germline, CDR1 is SEHNR and CDR2 FQNEAQ (reference sequence). V lost 3 bases, J lost 11 bases, and 24 bases lay in between. CDR3 sequence: CASSLEDGRSYNEQYF. CDR3 bases: TGTGCCAGCAGCTTGGAGGACGGGAGATCCTACAATGAGCAGTATTTT.

The chain uses TRBV24-1 and TRBJ2-5; 7 bases are a match to TRBD1. V lost 2 bases to trimming and J lost 4 bases; unmatched junction nucleotides: 9. The germline V gene encodes CDR1 KGHDR and CDR2 SFDVKD. The CDR3 spans 16 residues. The CDR3 is CATSDSRTGVGETQYF. DNA for the CDR3: TGTGCCACCAGTGATTCCCGGACAGGAGTCGGAGAGACCCAGTACTTC.

This clonotype has a count of ten or more. This chain joins TRBV29-1 and TRBJ2-7; 7 nucleotides align to TRBD2. There are 13 residues in the CDR3. V trimming: 5 bases; J trimming: 4 bases; junction bases outside the gene matches: 8. Germline CDR1 is SQVTM and CDR2 is ANQGSEA. CDR3 loop: CSVLSQGGYEQYF. CDR3 coding DNA: TGCAGCGTTCTTTCGCAGGGAGGGTACGAGCAGTACTTC.

This clonotype was seen repeatedly, ten times or more. The chain uses TRBV9 and TRBJ2-7; D may be TRBD2 (6 bases). This CDR3 is 16 amino acids long. V gave up 0 bases and J gave up 0 bases, with 13 bases separating them. From germline, CDR1 is SGDLS and CDR2 YYNGEE. The CDR3 loop reads CASSVGGGTSSYEQYF. Written as DNA, the CDR3 is TGTGCCAGCAGCGTAGGGGGCGGGACGAGCTCCTACGAGCAGTACTTC.

The V gene is TRBV7-9, the J gene TRBJ2-5, with D possibly being TRBD1 (5 bases). The V and J ends lost 4 bases and 3 bases respectively, with 12 bases between them. The CDR3 covers 14 residues. Germline CDR1 and CDR2: SEHNR and FQNEAQ (reference sequence). The chain's CDR3 is CASSYRTDKETQYF. CDR3 nucleotide sequence: TGTGCCAGCAGCTACAGGACGGATAAAGAGACCCAGTACTTC. Combining the CDR3 with reference TRBV7-9 and TRBJ2-5 gives the whole variable domain DTGVSQNPRHKITKRGQNVTFRCDPISEHNRLYWYRQTLGQGPEFLTYFQNEAQLEKSRLLSDRFSAERPKGSFSTLEIQRTEQGDSAMYLCASSYRTDKETQYFGPGTRLLVL.

The V call is TRBV7-9, the J call TRBJ1-2; unclear D gene. The CDR3 length is 12 residues. In germline, CDR1 is SEHNR, CDR2 FQNEAQ (reference sequence). Deletions cut 5 bases from V and 6 bases from J, with 10 bases between. The CDR3 nucleotides are TGTGCCAGCAGCCCATTCCGGAATGGCTACACCTTC. Its translation: CASSPFRNGYTF.

V and J are TRBV29-1 and TRBJ2-1; 8 bases are a match to TRBD2. CDR3 length: 12 amino acids. The J segment lost 7 bases and the V segment lost 4 bases, leaving 3 bases of the junction unmatched. Germline lookup yields CDR1 SQVTM and CDR2 ANQGSEA. CDR3 sequence reads: CSVALAGNEQFF. The CDR3 region has the DNA TGCAGCGTTGCTCTAGCGGGTAATGAGCAGTTCTTC.

The J gene is TRBJ1-4, the V gene TRBV19, with D maybe TRBD1 (5 bases). Trimming cost V 2 bases and J 4 bases, with 8 bases left between them. CDR3 length: 14 residues. The germline V gene has CDR1 LNHDA and CDR2 SQIVND (reference sequence). The CDR3 bases are TGTGCCAGTAGTATAACAGGTCTTAATGAAAAACTGTTTTTT. Residues: CASSITGLNEKLFF.

The V gene is TRBV7-3, the J gene TRBJ2-2; D ambiguous. CDR1 is SGHTA and CDR2 is FQGTGA in the germline V gene. V was clipped by 2 bases and J by 6 bases, with 7 bases between them. This CDR3 contains 13 residues. The CDR3, as DNA: TGTGCCAGCAGCTTAGTAGTCCCCGGGGAGCTGTTTTTT. It codes for CASSLVVPGELFF.

This rearrangement joins TRBV6-5 to TRBJ1-6; unclear D gene. CDR3 length equals 14 residues. The V end was cut by 0 bases, the J end by 10 bases, with 10 bases between. In germline, CDR1 is MNHEY, CDR2 SVGAGI. The CDR3 protein is CASSYSGKMSPLHF. DNA for the CDR3: TGTGCCAGCAGTTACTCTGGCAAGATGTCACCCCTCCACTTT.

This clonotype was detected once. The rearrangement joins TRBV7-9 to TRBJ2-7; D remains ambiguous. Between the trimmed V and J ends, which lost 3 bases and 5 bases, there was a span of 14 bases. The germline gives CDR1 SEHNR, CDR2 FQNEAQ (reference sequence). CDR3 size: 14 residues. The CDR3 region has the DNA TGTGCCAGCAGCTTCGTTCCAGGCCCCCACGAGCAGTACTTC. Translation: CASSFVPGPHEQYF.

The chain carries TRBV7-3 and TRBJ2-7, with a weak D call TRBD2 (5 bases). Looked up from germline, CDR1 is SGHTA and CDR2 is FQGTGA. The CDR3 consists of 14 residues. Trimming pared 5 bases from V and 1 base from J, leaving 12 bases between. Here the CDR3 reads CASSPKRGSYEQYF. Written as DNA, the CDR3 is TGTGCCAGCAGCCCGAAACGGGGTTCCTACGAGCAGTACTTC.

The DNA for the CDR3 is TGCAGCGTTGGGCGGGAGGTACCCTACAATGAGCAGTTCTTC. The encoded protein is CSVGREVPYNEQFF. This rearrangement joins TRBV29-1 to TRBJ2-1, with 8 bases fitting TRBD2. J gave up 2 bases and V 4 bases, and 4 bases lay outside the gene matches. The CDR3 totals 14 residues. Germline V lookup: CDR1 SQVTM, CDR2 ANQGSEA.

This chain joins TRBV13 and TRBJ2-1; D possibly corresponds to TRBD2 (6 bases). Germline V gene lookup returns CDR1 PRHDT and CDR2 FYEKMQ (reference sequence). This CDR3 comprises 15 residues. Trimming took 1 base from V and 6 from J, leaving 13 bases between them. The CDR3 sequence: CASSLAGRTVNEQFF. The CDR3 nucleotides read TGTGCCAGCAGCTTAGCCGGGAGAACAGTCAATGAGCAGTTCTTC. Looking up the rest from reference TRBV13 and TRBJ2-1 gives the full variable domain: AAGVIQSPRHLIKEKRETATLKCYPIPRHDTVYWYQQGPGQDPQFLISFYEKMQSDKGSIPDRFSAQQFSDYHSELNMSSLELGDSALYFCASSLAGRTVNEQFFGPGTRLTVL.

This clonotype was observed a handful of times. The chain carries TRBV29-1 and TRBJ2-7; D ambiguous. There are 12 residues in the CDR3. Trimming pared 6 bases from V and 3 bases from J, leaving 12 bases between. Germline V gives CDR1 SQVTM, CDR2 ANQGSEA. This CDR3 reads CSVAGSDYEQYF. CDR3 DNA sequence: TGCAGCGTCGCCGGGTCTGACTACGAGCAGTACTTC.

The chain uses TRBV7-9 and TRBJ2-3; D possibly matches TRBD1 or TRBD2 (5 bases each). The length of the CDR3 is 14 residues. The V end lost 0 bases, the J end lost 2 bases, and 6 bases lay between the germline ends. Germline V CDR1 and CDR2: SEHNR, FQNEAQ (reference sequence). CDR3 loop: CASSLAGTTDTQYF. CDR3 DNA sequence: TGTGCCAGCAGCTTAGCGGGGACCACAGATACGCAGTATTTT. The whole variable domain, filled in from reference TRBV7-9 and TRBJ2-3, reads DTGVSQNPRHKITKRGQNVTFRCDPISEHNRLYWYRQTLGQGPEFLTYFQNEAQLEKSRLLSDRFSAERPKGSFSTLEIQRTEQGDSAMYLCASSLAGTTDTQYFGPGTRLTVL.

The sample holds a few counts of this clonotype. The gene calls are TRBV7-9 and TRBJ1-5, with D uncertain. CDR1 is SEHNR and CDR2 is FQNEAQ in the germline V gene (reference sequence). The CDR3 spans 17 residues. The germline V and J ends were trimmed by 5 bases and 1 base, with 18 bases remaining between them. CDR3 coding DNA: TGTGCCAGCAGCACCTTCGCGGGTGGTTGGAGCAATCAGCCCCAGCATTTT. This encodes CASSTFAGGWSNQPQHF.

V gene TRBV7-8 combines with J gene TRBJ1-2; D is undetermined. The germline V gene encodes CDR1 SGHVS and CDR2 FQNEAQ. Deletions cut 2 bases from V and 0 bases from J, with 7 bases between. The CDR3 has 14 residues. CDR3: CASSLYVTNYGYTF. The CDR3 nucleotides read TGTGCCAGCAGCTTATACGTAACTAACTATGGCTACACCTTC.

Remarks on this clonotype: At one end the junction does not follow the germline gene, possibly because of a read error. The chain joins TRBV9 to TRBJ2-5; tentatively, D is TRBD2 (5 bases). The CDR3 is 16 amino acids. Looked up from germline, CDR1 is SGDLS and CDR2 is YYNGEE. CDR3 nucleotides: TGTGCCAGCAGCGTAGGGGCTAGCCGAATACAAGAGACCCAGCACTTC. Translating gives CASSVGASRIQETQHF.

The rearrangement links TRBV7-8 to TRBJ1-2, with 8 nucleotides matching TRBD1. Germline V gives CDR1 SGHVS, CDR2 FQNEAQ. The CDR3 runs 14 residues. The junction had 10 bases not matched to a gene; V was cut back by 5 bases and J by 8 bases. This chain's CDR3 is CASSPSGGAVGYTF. In nucleotides, the CDR3 is TGTGCCAGCAGCCCATCAGGGGGCGCGGTGGGCTACACCTTC. Supplemented by reference TRBV7-8 and TRBJ1-2, the full variable domain reads GAGVSQSPRYKVAKRGQDVALRCDPISGHVSLFWYQQALGQGPEFLTYFQNEAQLDKSGLPSDRFFAERPEGSVSTLKIQRTQQEDSAVYLCASSPSGGAVGYTFGSGTRLTVV.

The chain carries TRBV5-1 and TRBJ2-3; either TRBD1 or TRBD2 may fit D (6 bases each). Germline-derived CDR1 and CDR2 are SGHRS and YFSETQ. Trimming took off 0 bases at V and 3 bases at J, with 11 bases between the two ends. The CDR3 contains 15 residues. Written as DNA, the CDR3 is TGCGCCAGCAGCTTGGCCCGGAGGGGGACAGATACGCAGTATTTT. Its protein is CASSLARRGTDTQYF.

In the case of this clonotype: At one boundary the junction diverges from the germline segment, which might be a read error. V is TRBV15 and J is TRBJ2-1; 11 nucleotides agree with TRBD2. Germline V gives CDR1 LNHNV, CDR2 YYDKDF (reference sequence). The CDR3 totals 15 residues. The CDR3 region is CATSTTSGIYSEQFF. CDR3 nucleotide sequence: TGTGCCACCAGCACGACTAGCGGGATCTACAGTGAGCAGTTCTTC.